The 5 T cell receptor beta chains presented below share a single source sample, sequenced in a study of cytomegalovirus exposure and HLA in healthy donors. TCRdb's table, derived via immunoSEQ multiplex PCR, lists solely in-frame clones and lacks some. The table has tens of thousands of clones, approximately 81% seen once. The specimen sequenced was PBMCs. Receptors originate from a woman between 18 and 30 years old in good health and CMV-seropositive.

This clone came up once. This chain uses TRBV5-1 with TRBJ1-4; TRBD1 might be the D (6 bases). The germline V and J ends were trimmed by 3 bases and 0 bases, with 24 bases remaining between them. The CDR3 sequence is 20 residues long. From germline, CDR1 is SGHRS and CDR2 YFSETQ. The CDR3 region is CASSSYPIGTSKTTNEKLFF. The CDR3 bases are TGCGCCAGCAGCTCCTACCCTATCGGGACATCGAAAACAACTAATGAAAAACTGTTTTTT.

This clone was seen a single time. The chain joins TRBV11-2 to TRBJ2-7; 7 nucleotides line up with TRBD1. The junction had 10 bases not matched to a gene; V was cut back by 5 bases and J by 3 bases. Germline V gene sequence: CDR1 SGHAT, CDR2 FQNNGV. This CDR3 comprises 15 residues. CDR3 sequence: CASSVQPGQFYEQYF. In nucleotides, the CDR3 is TGTGCCAGCAGCGTCCAACCGGGACAGTTCTACGAGCAGTACTTC.

The genes are TRBV5-1 and TRBJ1-2; TRBD1 agrees at 9 bases. Unmatched junction bases numbered 11, after V lost 4 bases and J lost 4 bases. The CDR3 consists of 16 residues. Germline-derived CDR1 and CDR2 are SGHRS and YFSETQ. CDR3 amino acids: CASSRGQGRDVYGYTF. The CDR3 DNA reads as TGCGCCAGCAGCAGGGGACAGGGCCGCGACGTCTATGGCTACACCTTC.

The V and J genes are TRBV10-1 and TRBJ2-3, with D unresolved. The CDR3 totals 13 residues. V lost 4 bases and J 4 bases, leaving 9 bases between the germline ends. Per germline, CDR1 WNHNN and CDR2 SYGVQD (reference sequence). CDR3 sequence reads: CASSVSGPDTQYF. In nucleotides, the CDR3 is TGCGCCAGCAGTGTAAGTGGGCCAGATACGCAGTATTTT.

The chain joins TRBV10-3 to TRBJ1-6; no definite D call. The CDR3 length is 17 residues. Germline CDR1 reads ENHRY; CDR2 reads SYGVKD. The ends were cut back, 2 bases at V and 1 base at J, with 12 bases in the middle. The CDR3 nucleotides read TGTGCCATCAGTGAGAGGCGGATTCTTTCCTATAATTCACCCCTCCACTTT. Translation gives CAISERRILSYNSPLHF.